These 32 T cell receptor beta chains came from one sample sequenced in a study of neurological immune-mediated disorders. MiXCR, run by TCRdb on the 5' RACE reads, gives a single entry per CDR3 protein. The repertoire holds approximately 26,000 distinct CDR3 sequences, about 3.1% seen once, with 7% in the top ten. Sequenced input: PBMCs. These receptors came from a woman younger than 45 with multiple sclerosis.

This clonotype was seen at least ten times. An end of the junction differs from the germline gene, which may be a read error. The gene calls are TRBV12-3 or TRBV12-4 and TRBJ2-4; D remains ambiguous. CDR3 length: 13 residues. The CDR3 sequence: CASSFSDKKIQYF. The DNA for the CDR3 is TGTGCCAGCAGTTTTTCGGATAAAAAAATTCAGTACTTC.

This clonotype came up many times. This chain links TRBV7-9 with TRBJ2-5; 8 bases match TRBD2. CDR3 length equals 15 residues. Germline V gives CDR1 SEHNR, CDR2 FQNEAQ (reference sequence). Losses at the gene ends were 7 bases for V and 1 base for J; bases not matched to a gene: 8. This CDR3 is CASTWAGGFQETQYF. The CDR3 DNA reads as TGTGCCAGCACATGGGCGGGAGGCTTCCAAGAGACCCAGTACTTC.

This clonotype was seen ten or more times. V is TRBV20-1 and J is TRBJ1-4, with D possibly matching TRBD1 (6 bases). Between the trimmed V and J ends, which lost 6 bases and 8 bases, there was a span of 13 bases. Germline V gene sequence: CDR1 DFQATT, CDR2 SNEGSKA (reference sequence). The CDR3 contains 12 residues. CDR3 DNA sequence: TGCAGTGCCCTGACAGGCTCCGAAAAACTGTTTTTT. Translated, it gives CSALTGSEKLFF.

This clonotype was observed many times. The gene calls are TRBV7-3 and TRBJ2-5; D gene ambiguous. Trimming removed 2 bases at V and 0 bases at J, with 4 bases between. CDR1 and CDR2 (germline): SGHTA, FQGTGA. The CDR3 has 13 amino acids. The CDR3 coding sequence is TGTGCCAGCAGCTTAGACCACCAAGAGACCCAGTACTTC. The encoded protein is CASSLDHQETQYF. Filled out from reference TRBV7-3 and TRBJ2-5, the complete variable domain reads GAGVSQTPSNKVTEKGKYVELRCDPISGHTALYWYRQSLGQGPEFLIYFQGTGAADDSGLPNDRFFAVRPEGSVSTLKIQRTERGDSAVYLCASSLDHQETQYFGPGTRLLVL.

This clonotype was found many times. V is TRBV6-5 and J is TRBJ2-7, with TRBD1 identical over 8 bases. The CDR3 spans 13 residues. V was pared by 5 bases and J by 3 bases, with 3 bases of the junction left unmatched. CDR1 and CDR2 (germline): MNHEY, SVGAGI. The CDR3 loop is CASSRQGLYEQYF. The CDR3 DNA sequence: TGTGCCAGCAGTCGACAGGGGCTCTACGAGCAGTACTTC.

This clonotype was counted only a few times. A read error may explain this, as a much larger clone is one base away. J is TRBJ1-1 and V is TRBV10-3; no definite D call. This CDR3 has 12 amino acids. With 11 bases removed from V and 7 bases from J, the gap between germline ends came to 17 bases. Germline V gene lookup returns CDR1 ENHRY and CDR2 SYGVKD. The CDR3 sequence: CASSEKGFEAFF. As DNA, the CDR3 is TGTGCCTCTTCGGAAAAGGGATTTGAAGCTTTCTTT.

This clonotype has a count of ten or more. This could be a read error, since a much larger clone is one nucleotide away. The chain combines TRBV6-2 or TRBV6-3 with TRBJ1-1, with unresolved D. Germline assignment: CDR1 MNHEY and CDR2 SVGEGT. Trimming cost V 2 bases and J 2 bases, with 9 bases left between them. The CDR3 contains 14 residues. The CDR3 DNA is TGTGCCAGCAGTTACGGGGAATCAAACACTGAAGCTTTCTTT. This translates into CASSYGESNTEAFF.

This clonotype qualifies as medium-sized. This rearrangement joins TRBV11-2 to TRBJ2-1; D unclear. Germline V CDR1 and CDR2: SGHAT, FQNNGV. This CDR3 region has 11 residues. V shed 5 bases and J shed 8 bases, with 7 bases lying between them. This CDR3 is CASSHPDEQFF. The CDR3 nucleotides are TGTGCCAGCAGCCACCCCGATGAGCAGTTCTTC.

This clonotype came up a few times. A much bigger clone sits one base away, suggesting this may be a read error. This chain links TRBV7-2 with TRBJ1-1; TRBD1 matches at 7 bases. From germline, CDR1 is SGHTA and CDR2 FQGNSA. V gave up 5 bases and J gave up 11 bases; unmatched junction bases: 17. The CDR3 has 15 amino acids. The CDR3 DNA sequence: TGTGCCAGCAGCCCACATAGACGAAAGGGGGCGGCCGCTTTCTTT. Amino acids: CASSPHRRKGAAAFF.

This clonotype showed up just a few times. The rearrangement links TRBV5-4 to TRBJ2-7, with 9 bases fitting TRBD1. Germline loops: CDR1 SGHNT, CDR2 YYREEE (reference sequence). The CDR3 has 14 amino acids. Trimming at V came to 5 bases and at J to 1 base, leaving 4 bases not matched to a gene. The CDR3 region is CASRRDRDSYEQYF. The DNA of the CDR3 is TGTGCCAGCAGACGGGACAGGGATTCCTACGAGCAGTACTTC. Variable domain in full (rest from reference TRBV5-4 and TRBJ2-7): ETGVTQSPTHLIKTRGQQVTLRCSSQSGHNTVSWYQQALGQGPQFIFQYYREEENGRGNFPPRFSGLQFPNYSSELNVNALELDDSALYLCASRRDRDSYEQYFGPGTRLTVT.

This clonotype was counted at least ten times. The genes are TRBV7-9 and TRBJ2-1; TRBD1 matches at 9 bases. V lost 5 bases and J lost 8; bases outside the gene matches: 4. This CDR3 comprises 13 residues. CDR1 is SEHNR, CDR2 FQNEAQ, per germline (reference sequence). CDR3 sequence: CASSGDRVDEQFF. The CDR3 DNA reads TGTGCCAGCAGCGGGGACAGGGTTGATGAGCAGTTCTTC.

The V call is TRBV4-3, the J call TRBJ2-7; D gene ambiguous. The V and J ends lost 1 base and 3 bases respectively, with 7 bases between them. The CDR3 totals 13 residues. Germline V gene data show CDR1 as LGHNA and CDR2 as YSLEER. CDR3 protein: CASSQGTGYEQYF. Here the CDR3 DNA reads TGCGCCAGCAGCCAAGGTACCGGCTACGAGCAGTACTTC.

Ten or more counts support this clonotype. The chain uses TRBV7-3 and TRBJ2-7; D call uncertain. With 3 bases removed from V and 0 bases from J, the gap between germline ends came to 6 bases. From germline, CDR1 is SGHTA and CDR2 FQGTGA. The CDR3 spans 13 residues. In nucleotides, the CDR3 is TGTGCCAGCAGCTTGAACCCCTCCTACGAGCAGTACTTC. It yields the protein CASSLNPSYEQYF.

This clonotype was recorded at least ten times. This rearrangement joins TRBV6-6 to TRBJ1-6, with D possibly matching TRBD1 (6 bases). The V end was cut by 0 bases, the J end by 0 bases, with 12 bases between. Per germline, CDR1 MNHNY and CDR2 SVGAGI (reference sequence). This CDR3 is built from 18 residues. The CDR3 DNA reads TGTGCCAGCAGTTACTCCCAGGGGAAGAGCTCCTATAATTCACCCCTCCACTTT. This sequence encodes CASSYSQGKSSYNSPLHF.

This clonotype is medium-sized (0.01 to 0.1%) in the sample. V gene TRBV14 combines with J gene TRBJ2-5; D may be TRBD2 (5 bases). CDR1 and CDR2 from the germline V gene are SGHDN and FVKESK. Trimming stripped 4 bases from V and 5 bases from J, with 8 bases between. The CDR3 has 12 residues. The CDR3 here is CASSRRGETQYF. The CDR3 region has the DNA TGTGCCAGCAGCCGCCGCGGGGAGACCCAGTACTTC. The complete variable domain, with remaining parts taken from reference TRBV14 and TRBJ2-5, reads EAGVTQFPSHSVIEKGQTVTLRCDPISGHDNLYWYRRVMGKEIKFLLHFVKESKQDESGMPNNRFLAERTGGTYSTLKVQPAELEDSGVYFCASSRRGETQYFGPGTRLLVL.

This clonotype was recorded at least ten times. J is TRBJ1-1 and V is TRBV7-2; D is uncertain. CDR3 size: 12 residues. Germline V gene sequence: CDR1 SGHTA, CDR2 FQGNSA. Trimming removed 2 bases at V and 11 bases at J, with 12 bases between. The CDR3 bases are TGTGCCAGCAGCTTAAGGTCGGGTTGGGCTTTCTTT. This codes for CASSLRSGWAFF.

In this sample, this clonotype turned up many times. The rearrangement links TRBV5-1 to TRBJ2-3; D might be TRBD1 (6 bases). The CDR3 length is 15 residues. Trimming shortened V by 4 bases and J by 2 bases, and 14 bases separated the two germline ends. CDR1 is SGHRS, CDR2 YFSETQ, per germline. The CDR3 protein is CASSQQGGNTDTQYF. CDR3 nucleotide sequence: TGCGCCAGCAGCCAACAGGGTGGCAACACAGATACGCAGTATTTT.

At least ten counts were recorded for this clonotype. V and J are TRBV7-6 and TRBJ2-2; 8 bases line up with TRBD1. Germline V lookup: CDR1 SGHVS, CDR2 FNYEAQ. The CDR3 is 15 amino acids. V trimming: 5 bases; J trimming: 1 base; junction bases outside the gene matches: 3. CDR3 nucleotide sequence: TGTGCCAGCAGCGCAGGACAGGGGAACACCGGGGAGCTGTTTTTT. Amino acids: CASSAGQGNTGELFF.

This clonotype was recorded at least ten times. V and J are TRBV20-1 and TRBJ1-1; a possible D gene is TRBD1 (5 bases). V dropped 3 bases and J dropped 1 base, with 12 bases sitting between them. CDR1 and CDR2 from the germline V gene are DFQATT and SNEGSKA (reference sequence). The CDR3 length is 14 residues. Here the CDR3 reads CSAREFQGNTEAFF. CDR3 in DNA: TGCAGTGCTAGGGAATTTCAGGGGAACACTGAAGCTTTCTTT.

There are many counts of this clonotype. V is TRBV18 and J is TRBJ2-1; the D gene is possibly TRBD2 (5 bases). The V and J ends lost 8 bases and 5 bases respectively, with 13 bases between them. Germline V lookup: CDR1 KGHSH, CDR2 LQKENI. The CDR3 contains 13 residues. DNA for the CDR3: TGTGCCAGCCGGGGTTCGGATAACAATGAGCAGTTCTTC. Protein product: CASRGSDNNEQFF. Supplemented by reference TRBV18 and TRBJ2-1, the full variable domain reads NAGVMQNPRHLVRRRGQEARLRCSPMKGHSHVYWYRQLPEEGLKFMVYLQKENIIDESGMPKERFSAEFPKEGPSILRIQQVVRGDSAAYFCASRGSDNNEQFFGPGTRLTVL.

This clonotype was seen ten or more times. Here the CDR3 DNA reads TGTGCCAGCAGCCCGACCCACTACGAGCAGTACTTC. Translating it yields CASSPTHYEQYF. V is TRBV7-2 and J is TRBJ2-7, with no clear D. Trimming pared 5 bases from V and 3 bases from J, leaving 8 bases between. This CDR3 has 12 residues. The germline V gene has CDR1 SGHTA and CDR2 FQGNSA.

This clonotype was observed at least ten times. In DNA form, the CDR3 reads TGCAGTGGCGTAGGGGTGCGGAGTCATACGCAGTATTTT. Translated, it gives CSGVGVRSHTQYF. This rearrangement joins TRBV20-1 to TRBJ2-3, with D perhaps matching TRBD1 (5 bases). Germline values: CDR1 DFQATT, CDR2 SNEGSKA (reference sequence). This CDR3 has 13 residues. The V end was cut by 7 bases, the J end by 7 bases, with 18 bases between.

In its sample, this clonotype was seen many times. The chain joins TRBV12-3 or TRBV12-4 to TRBJ1-4, with 10 positions matching TRBD1. The CDR3 has 14 residues. The junction had 4 bases not matched to a gene; V was cut back by 5 bases and J by 7 bases. Here the CDR3 reads CASSLTGGFEKLFF. DNA of the CDR3: TGTGCCAGCAGTCTGACAGGGGGCTTTGAAAAACTGTTTTTT.

This clonotype was detected only a few times. This may arise from a read error, as a much more abundant clone is one base away. The chain combines TRBV29-1 with TRBJ1-4; D uncertain. The germline gives CDR1 SQVTM, CDR2 ANQGSEA. V shed 3 bases and J shed 11 bases, with 10 bases lying between them. This CDR3 is 11 amino acids long. CDR3 nucleotides: TGCAGCGTTGACTCGGGAGACAAACTGTTTTTT. It specifies CSVDSGDKLFF.

This clonotype was detected a few times. The junction departs from germline at one end; a sequencing error may be responsible. The chain employs TRBV20-1 and TRBJ1-6; D not resolved. The CDR3 is 14 amino acids. Germline CDR1 and CDR2: DFQATT and SNEGSKA (reference sequence). This chain's CDR3 is CSASKRSYNSPLNF. CDR3 sequence (DNA): TGCAGTGCTAGTAAAAGATCCTATAATTCACCCCTCAACTTT.

This clonotype showed up many times. The chain employs TRBV12-3 or TRBV12-4 and TRBJ1-6; tentative D call: TRBD1 (6 bases). The V and J ends lost 5 bases and 9 bases respectively, with 14 bases between them. This CDR3 region has 14 residues. The CDR3 DNA is TGTGCCAGCAGTCCAGGGGCGGGAACTTCACCCCTCCACTTT. Amino acids: CASSPGAGTSPLHF.

This clonotype was found many times. This sequence joins TRBV7-9 and TRBJ2-1; a weak D match, TRBD2 (7 bases). The V and J ends lost 6 bases and 0 bases respectively, with 12 bases between them. Germline V CDR1 and CDR2: SEHNR, FQNEAQ (reference sequence). CDR3 length equals 15 residues. In DNA, the CDR3 is TGTGCCAGCAGGGGGGGGCCCCTCTCCTACAATGAGCAGTTCTTC. Amino acid sequence: CASRGGPLSYNEQFF.

This clonotype is classed as medium-sized. CDR3 DNA: TGCGCCAGCAGCAGTGCCGGGACAGAAAACAATGAGCAGTTCTTC. Translation: CASSSAGTENNEQFF. The chain is built from TRBV5-1 and TRBJ2-1; 7 positions agree with TRBD1. CDR1 and CDR2 from the germline V gene are SGHRS and YFSETQ. This CDR3 comprises 15 residues. Germline trimming cut 4 bases from V and 5 bases from J; bases unmatched to any gene: 9.

Many counts were recorded for this clonotype. The chain recombines TRBV20-1 with TRBJ2-5; D is undetermined. The CDR3 has 11 amino acids. In germline, CDR1 is DFQATT, CDR2 SNEGSKA (reference sequence). Trimming cost V 2 bases and J 5 bases, with 6 bases left between them. The CDR3 loop is CSARSQETQYF. CDR3 sequence (DNA): TGCAGTGCTAGATCTCAGGAGACCCAGTACTTC.

This clonotype was seen many times. The gene calls are TRBV20-1 and TRBJ1-5; D call uncertain. CDR1 and CDR2 (germline): DFQATT, SNEGSKA (reference sequence). V lost 6 bases and J lost 5, with 14 bases in between. The CDR3 consists of 13 residues. The CDR3 is CSATAGPHQPQHF. DNA of the CDR3: TGCAGTGCCACTGCGGGTCCTCATCAGCCCCAGCATTTT.

Remarks on this clonotype: Being one base from a much bigger clone, this may be a read error. The chain couples TRBV2 to TRBJ2-3; perhaps D is TRBD1 or TRBD2 (6 bases each). The V end lost 1 base, the J end lost 5 bases, and 13 bases lay between the germline ends. The CDR3 is 15 amino acids. CDR1 is SNHLY and CDR2 is FYNNEI in the germline V gene. CDR3 protein: CASSEEGKGGDTQYF. The CDR3, as DNA: TGTGCCAGCAGTGAAGAGGGCAAGGGGGGAGATACGCAGTATTTT.

This clonotype was detected many times. This rearrangement joins TRBV5-6 to TRBJ2-3, with D unresolved. Per germline, CDR1 SGHDT and CDR2 YYEEEE. V was trimmed by 2 bases and J by 2 bases, leaving 6 bases between them. CDR3 length: 13 residues. CDR3 protein: CASSFGTTDTQYF. CDR3 coding DNA: TGTGCCAGCAGCTTCGGCACCACAGATACGCAGTATTTT.